One sample yielded the 24 T cell receptor beta chains listed below, sequenced in a study of T cell responses to AZD1222 COVID-19 vaccine. The table came from immunoSEQ multiplex PCR; TCRdb's copy has only in-frame clones and leaves some out. This table holds tens of thousands of clones, about nine tenths found once. The sample consisted of peripheral blood, taken on day 0 of AZD1222 vaccination. The source of these receptors is an adult in good health.

The chain has TRBV9 and TRBJ2-7, with D perhaps matching TRBD1 (6 bases). CDR3 length equals 15 residues. CDR1 and CDR2 from the germline V gene are SGDLS and YYNGEE. V was cut by 4 bases and J by 1 base, with 15 bases left in between. In DNA, the CDR3 is TGTGCCAGCAGCCTCACCGGACAGAATTCCTACGAGCAGTACTTC. Translated, it gives CASSLTGQNSYEQYF.

The chain uses TRBV18 and TRBJ2-5; D remains ambiguous. The CDR3 is made up of 12 amino acids. The germline V gene has CDR1 KGHSH and CDR2 LQKENI. Trimming removed 2 bases at V and 0 bases at J, with 1 base between. CDR3 loop: CASSPNQETQYF. DNA of the CDR3: TGTGCCAGCTCACCAAACCAAGAGACCCAGTACTTC.

The rearrangement uses TRBV27 and TRBJ2-7; D is possibly TRBD1 (6 bases). This CDR3 is built from 15 residues. The germline V and J ends were trimmed by 4 bases and 3 bases, with 16 bases remaining between them. The germline V gene encodes CDR1 MNHEY and CDR2 SMNVEV (reference sequence). CDR3: CASSSLLTGIYEQYF. The CDR3 DNA sequence: TGTGCCAGCAGTTCATTATTGACAGGAATCTACGAGCAGTACTTC.

V usage is TRBV29-1 and J usage is TRBJ2-5, with D perhaps TRBD2 (6 bases). The CDR3 is made up of 11 amino acids. Germline CDR1 is SQVTM and CDR2 is ANQGSEA. V shed 7 bases and J shed 2 bases, with 8 bases lying between them. CDR3 protein: CSAGLQETQYF. CDR3 DNA sequence: TGCAGCGCGGGACTGCAAGAGACCCAGTACTTC.

V and J are TRBV7-9 and TRBJ1-2, with TRBD1 matching 7 bases. The CDR3 spans 17 residues. V lost 1 base and J lost 6; bases outside the gene matches: 14. CDR1 is SEHNR, CDR2 FQNEAQ, per germline (reference sequence). The CDR3 DNA reads as TGTGCCAGCAGCTTAGACTCAGGCGGAGGGGGCGTGGATGGCTACACCTTC. This sequence encodes CASSLDSGGGGVDGYTF.

DNA of the CDR3: TGTGCCAGCAGCTTAAGTCTCCCCGGCACCGGGGAGCTGTTTTTT. Translated, it gives CASSLSLPGTGELFF. This chain joins TRBV7-8 and TRBJ2-2; no firm D call. The CDR3 is 15 residues long. Germline V lookup: CDR1 SGHVS, CDR2 FQNEAQ. Between the trimmed V and J ends, which lost 2 bases and 4 bases, there was a span of 11 bases.

The chain has TRBV7-3 and TRBJ1-1; tentative D call: TRBD1 (6 bases). V lost 5 bases, J lost 0 bases, and 16 bases lay in between. CDR1 and CDR2 from the germline V gene are SGHTA and FQGTGA. CDR3 size: 16 residues. CDR3 protein: CASSLSGGGVNTEAFF. The CDR3 region has the DNA TGTGCCAGCAGCCTAAGCGGTGGGGGCGTGAACACTGAAGCTTTCTTT.

The chain is built from TRBV6-1 and TRBJ1-2; D possibly corresponds to TRBD1 (6 bases). The CDR3 contains 15 residues. Germline V gene data show CDR1 as MNHNS and CDR2 as SASEGT. Trimming shortened V by 2 bases and J by 4 bases, and 14 bases separated the two germline ends. The CDR3 DNA is TGTGCCAGCAGTGAATCGTGGGGGCTCGGCTATGGCTACACCTTC. This sequence encodes CASSESWGLGYGYTF.

DNA of the CDR3: TGTGCCAGCAGCTGGGGACACAACAATGAGCAGTTCTTC. Its protein is CASSWGHNNEQFF. The chain couples TRBV13 to TRBJ2-1; D is perhaps TRBD1 (6 bases). CDR1 is PRHDT, CDR2 FYEKMQ, per germline (reference sequence). Trimming cost V 4 bases and J 5 bases, with 9 bases left between them. The CDR3 consists of 13 residues.

The chain carries TRBV5-4 and TRBJ2-5, with 12 bases fitting TRBD2. CDR1 and CDR2 (germline): SGHNT, YYREEE (reference sequence). The CDR3 is 16 residues long. The trim removed 0 bases at V and 3 bases at J, leaving 3 bases unmatched. Written as DNA, the CDR3 is TGTGCCAGCAGCTTGGCCGGACTAGCGGGGAAAGAGACCCAGTACTTC. This translates into CASSLAGLAGKETQYF.

The genes are TRBV11-3 and TRBJ2-2, with 7 bases lining up with TRBD1. Germline V gives CDR1 SGHNT, CDR2 YENEEA. The J segment lost 1 base and the V segment lost 5 bases, leaving 4 bases of the junction unmatched. The length of the CDR3 is 15 residues. CDR3 sequence: CASSKRTGNTGELFF. CDR3 DNA sequence: TGTGCCAGCAGCAAACGGACAGGGAACACCGGGGAGCTGTTTTTT.

The chain joins TRBV27 to TRBJ2-3; a weak D match, TRBD1 (6 bases). V gave up 9 bases and J gave up 2 bases, with 18 bases separating them. Looked up from germline, CDR1 is MNHEY and CDR2 is SMNVEV (reference sequence). The CDR3 covers 15 residues. The CDR3 sequence: CASARGQLITDTQYF. For the CDR3, the DNA is TGTGCCAGTGCCAGAGGACAGCTAATCACAGATACGCAGTATTTT.

This chain links TRBV3-1 (or the pseudogene TRBV3-2) with TRBJ2-7, with 8 nucleotides matching TRBD1. The germline gives CDR1 LGHDT, CDR2 YNNKEL (reference sequence). Unmatched junction bases numbered 10, after V lost 0 bases and J lost 3 bases. This CDR3 spans 17 amino acids. The CDR3 reads CASSQDRHRGASYEQYF. The CDR3 nucleotides read TGTGCCAGCAGCCAAGATCGGCACAGGGGGGCGAGCTACGAGCAGTACTTC.

This chain uses TRBV27 with TRBJ2-3; the D gene is possibly TRBD2 (5 bases). The V gene lost 2 bases and the J gene lost 0 bases, with 12 bases spanning the gap. The CDR3 runs to 16 residues. Germline CDR1 is MNHEY and CDR2 is SMNVEV (reference sequence). The CDR3 sequence is CASSLAIASSTDTQYF. The CDR3 DNA reads as TGTGCCAGCAGTTTAGCCATAGCGTCTAGCACAGATACGCAGTATTTT.

This chain links TRBV27 with TRBJ2-7, with D possibly being TRBD1 (6 bases). Germline CDR1 reads MNHEY; CDR2 reads SMNVEV (reference sequence). V lost 8 bases and J 2 bases, leaving 16 bases between the germline ends. This CDR3 is 14 amino acids long. The CDR3 nucleotides are TGTGCCAGCCGTCAGGGGTTGGGCCCCTACGAGCAGTACTTC. Translation gives CASRQGLGPYEQYF.

The chain recombines TRBV2 with TRBJ1-2; 7 bases are a match to TRBD1. Germline V gene sequence: CDR1 SNHLY, CDR2 FYNNEI. The CDR3 spans 12 residues. J lost 4 bases, V lost 4 bases, and 0 bases had no gene match. CDR3 loop: CASSGDSYGYTF. Written as DNA, the CDR3 is TGTGCCAGCAGTGGGGACAGCTATGGCTACACCTTC.

The chain employs TRBV5-5 and TRBJ1-5; D gene uncertain. Germline V gives CDR1 SGHKS, CDR2 YYEKEE (reference sequence). V lost 1 base and J 5 bases, leaving 7 bases between the germline ends. The CDR3 consists of 13 residues. The CDR3 coding sequence is TGTGCCAGCAGCTTGCGGGGTGATCAGCCCCAGCATTTT. It codes for CASSLRGDQPQHF.

The V and J genes are TRBV5-1 and TRBJ2-3, with D unresolved. CDR1 and CDR2 from the germline V gene are SGHRS and YFSETQ. This CDR3 comprises 14 residues. V was cut by 5 bases and J by 0 bases, with 10 bases left in between. CDR3 bases: TGCGCCAGCAGGGATTTCGCGAGCACAGATACGCAGTATTTT. Its protein is CASRDFASTDTQYF.

The chain employs TRBV5-1 and TRBJ2-6, with a weak D call TRBD1 (5 bases). CDR1 and CDR2 (germline): SGHRS, YFSETQ. CDR3 length: 13 amino acids. Trimming removed 4 bases at V and 6 bases at J, with 8 bases between. CDR3 bases: TGCGCCAGCAGCCAGGGAAAGGCCAACGTCCTGACTTTC. Translating gives CASSQGKANVLTF. Full variable domain (missing parts from reference TRBV5-1 and TRBJ2-6): KAGVTQTPRYLIKTRGQQVTLSCSPISGHRSVSWYQQTPGQGLQFLFEYFSETQRNKGNFPGRFSGRQFSNSRSEMNVSTLELGDSALYLCASSQGKANVLTFGAGSRLTVL.

The V and J genes are TRBV28 and TRBJ1-2; D remains ambiguous. Looked up from germline, CDR1 is MDHEN and CDR2 is SYDVKM. V was pared by 5 bases and J by 2 bases, with 3 bases between. This CDR3 is 11 amino acids long. The CDR3 sequence is CASSINYGYTF. In DNA form, the CDR3 reads TGTGCCAGCAGTATCAACTATGGCTACACCTTC.

This chain joins TRBV23-1 and TRBJ1-2; D unclear. TRBV23-1 is classed as an ORF, of uncertain function. V lost 3 bases and J 0 bases, leaving 14 bases between the germline ends. This CDR3 comprises 16 residues. The CDR3 nucleotides read TGCGCCAGCAGTCACCGTAATCACGGGCCTAACTATGGCTACACCTTC. Its protein is CASSHRNHGPNYGYTF.

The chain is built from TRBV5-1 and TRBJ1-6; 10 bases line up with TRBD1. The CDR3 loop spans 15 amino acids. In germline, CDR1 is SGHRS, CDR2 YFSETQ. After removal of 5 bases from V and 10 bases from J, the junction contained 9 bases not matched to a gene. DNA for the CDR3: TGCGCCAGCAGGACTGGAGGGACAGGGGAATCACCCCTCCACTTT. It translates to CASRTGGTGESPLHF.

This clone was observed a single time. The CDR3 sequence is CASSSTRSEGQYF. The CDR3 DNA follows: TGTGCCAGCAGTTCCACAAGGTCGGAGGGCCAGTACTTC. The J gene is TRBJ2-5, the V gene TRBV6-5; D is possibly TRBD2 (6 bases). Trimming pared 4 bases from V and 10 bases from J, leaving 16 bases between. Germline-derived CDR1 and CDR2 are MNHEY and SVGAGI. The CDR3 loop spans 13 amino acids.

The genes are TRBV2 and TRBJ1-1; 10 bases fit TRBD1. The CDR3 covers 15 residues. Germline values: CDR1 SNHLY, CDR2 FYNNEI. J gave up 3 bases and V 8 bases, and 9 bases lay outside the gene matches. In nucleotides, the CDR3 is TGTGCCAGCGTGGGACAGGGGATTACAGACACTGAAGCTTTCTTT. This translates into CASVGQGITDTEAFF.